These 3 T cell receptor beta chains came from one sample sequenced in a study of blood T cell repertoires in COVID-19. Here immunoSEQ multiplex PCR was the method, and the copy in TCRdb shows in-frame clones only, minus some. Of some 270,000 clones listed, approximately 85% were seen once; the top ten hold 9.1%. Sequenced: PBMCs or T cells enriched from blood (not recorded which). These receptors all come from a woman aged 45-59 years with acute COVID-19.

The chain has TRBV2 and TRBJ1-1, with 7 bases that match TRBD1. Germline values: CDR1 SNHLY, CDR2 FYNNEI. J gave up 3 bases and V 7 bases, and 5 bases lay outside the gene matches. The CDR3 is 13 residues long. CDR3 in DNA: TGTGCCAGCAATATTGACAGGGACACTGAAGCTTTCTTT. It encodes CASNIDRDTEAFF. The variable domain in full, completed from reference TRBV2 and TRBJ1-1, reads EPEVTQTPSHQVTQMGQEVILRCVPISNHLYFYWYRQILGQKVEFLVSFYNNEISEKSEIFDDQFSVERPDGSNFTLKIRSTKLEDSAMYFCASNIDRDTEAFFGQGTRLTVV.

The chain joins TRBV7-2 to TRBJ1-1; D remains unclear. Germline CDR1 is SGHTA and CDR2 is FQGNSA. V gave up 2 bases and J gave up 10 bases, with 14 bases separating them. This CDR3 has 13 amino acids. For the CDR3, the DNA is TGTGCCAGCAGCTTACTGGGTTCCTCGGGAGCTTTCTTT. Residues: CASSLLGSSGAFF. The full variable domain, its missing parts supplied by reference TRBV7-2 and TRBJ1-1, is GAGVSQSPSNKVTEKGKDVELRCDPISGHTALYWYRQSLGQGLEFLIYFQGNSAPDKSGLPSDRFSAERTGGSVSTLTIQRTQQEDSAVYLCASSLLGSSGAFFGQGTRLTVV.

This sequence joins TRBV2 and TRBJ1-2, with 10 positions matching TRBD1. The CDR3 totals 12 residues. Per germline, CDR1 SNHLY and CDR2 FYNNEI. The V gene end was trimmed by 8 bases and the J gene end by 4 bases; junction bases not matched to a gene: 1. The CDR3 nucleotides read TGTGCCAGCGGGGACAGGGGCTATGGCTACACCTTC. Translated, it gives CASGDRGYGYTF.